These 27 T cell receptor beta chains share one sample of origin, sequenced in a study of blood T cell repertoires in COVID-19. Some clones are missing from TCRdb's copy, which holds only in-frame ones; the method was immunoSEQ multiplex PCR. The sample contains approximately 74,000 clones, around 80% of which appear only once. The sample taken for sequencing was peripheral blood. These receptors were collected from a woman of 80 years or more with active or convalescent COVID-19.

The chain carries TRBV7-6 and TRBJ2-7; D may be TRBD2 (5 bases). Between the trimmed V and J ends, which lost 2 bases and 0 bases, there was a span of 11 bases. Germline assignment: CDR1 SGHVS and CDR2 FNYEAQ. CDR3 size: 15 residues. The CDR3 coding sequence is TGTGCCAGCAGCTTAACGACTACCCCCTCCTACGAGCAGTACTTC. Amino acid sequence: CASSLTTTPSYEQYF.

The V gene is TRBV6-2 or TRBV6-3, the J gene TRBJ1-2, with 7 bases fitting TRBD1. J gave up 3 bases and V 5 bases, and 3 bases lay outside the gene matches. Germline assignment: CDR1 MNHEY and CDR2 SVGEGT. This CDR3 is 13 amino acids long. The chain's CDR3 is CASSQGGDYGYTF. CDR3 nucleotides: TGTGCCAGCAGTCAAGGGGGCGACTATGGCTACACCTTC.

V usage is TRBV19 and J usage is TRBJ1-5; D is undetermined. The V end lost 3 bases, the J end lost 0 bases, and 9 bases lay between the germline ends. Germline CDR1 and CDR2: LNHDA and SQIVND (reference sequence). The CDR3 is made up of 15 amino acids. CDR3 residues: CASSMWQVSNQPQHF. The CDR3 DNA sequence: TGTGCCAGTAGTATGTGGCAGGTTAGCAATCAGCCCCAGCATTTT.

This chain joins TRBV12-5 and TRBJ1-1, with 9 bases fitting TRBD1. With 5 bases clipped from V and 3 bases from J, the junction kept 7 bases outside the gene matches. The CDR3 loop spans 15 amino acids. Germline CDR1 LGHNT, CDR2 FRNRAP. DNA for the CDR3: TGTGCTAGTGGTGAGGACAGGGGTTCGTACACTGAAGCTTTCTTT. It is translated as CASGEDRGSYTEAFF.

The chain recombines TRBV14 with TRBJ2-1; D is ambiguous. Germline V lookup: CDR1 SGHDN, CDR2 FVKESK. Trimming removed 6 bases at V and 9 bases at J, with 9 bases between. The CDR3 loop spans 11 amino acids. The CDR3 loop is CASSQTSEQFF. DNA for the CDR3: TGTGCCAGCAGTCAAACCAGTGAGCAGTTCTTC. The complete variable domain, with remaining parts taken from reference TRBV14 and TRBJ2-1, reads EAGVTQFPSHSVIEKGQTVTLRCDPISGHDNLYWYRRVMGKEIKFLLHFVKESKQDESGMPNNRFLAERTGGTYSTLKVQPAELEDSGVYFCASSQTSEQFFGPGTRLTVL.

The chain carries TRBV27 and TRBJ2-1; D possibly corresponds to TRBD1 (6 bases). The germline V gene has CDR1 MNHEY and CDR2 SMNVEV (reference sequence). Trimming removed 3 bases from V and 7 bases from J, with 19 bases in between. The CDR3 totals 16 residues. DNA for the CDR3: TGTGCCAGCAGTTTTAACAGGGCAAGGGACACGAATGAGCAGTTCTTC. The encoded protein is CASSFNRARDTNEQFF.

This CDR3 is CASSQDRVSDEQFF. The CDR3 DNA sequence: TGCGCCAGCAGCCAGGACAGGGTTTCCGATGAGCAGTTCTTC. This chain uses TRBV4-3 with TRBJ2-1, with TRBD1 matching over 8 bases. V trimming: 3 bases; J trimming: 8 bases; junction bases outside the gene matches: 6. The CDR3 extends over 14 amino acids. Germline V gene lookup returns CDR1 LGHNA and CDR2 YSLEER.

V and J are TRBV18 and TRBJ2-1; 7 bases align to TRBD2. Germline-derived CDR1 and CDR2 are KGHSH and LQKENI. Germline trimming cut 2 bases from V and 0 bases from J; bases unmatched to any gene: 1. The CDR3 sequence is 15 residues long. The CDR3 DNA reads TGTGCCAGCTCACCAGGCGGGAGCTCCTACAATGAGCAGTTCTTC. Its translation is CASSPGGSSYNEQFF. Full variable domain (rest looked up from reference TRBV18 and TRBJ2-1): NAGVMQNPRHLVRRRGQEARLRCSPMKGHSHVYWYRQLPEEGLKFMVYLQKENIIDESGMPKERFSAEFPKEGPSILRIQQVVRGDSAAYFCASSPGGSSYNEQFFGPGTRLTVL.

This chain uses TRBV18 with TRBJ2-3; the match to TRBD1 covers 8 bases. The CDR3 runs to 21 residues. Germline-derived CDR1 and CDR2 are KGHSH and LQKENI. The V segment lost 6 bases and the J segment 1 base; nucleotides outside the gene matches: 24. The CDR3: CASSRRLDRVVASRGTDTQYF. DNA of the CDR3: TGTGCCAGCTCCCGGAGACTGGACAGGGTGGTAGCAAGTCGCGGCACAGATACGCAGTATTTT.

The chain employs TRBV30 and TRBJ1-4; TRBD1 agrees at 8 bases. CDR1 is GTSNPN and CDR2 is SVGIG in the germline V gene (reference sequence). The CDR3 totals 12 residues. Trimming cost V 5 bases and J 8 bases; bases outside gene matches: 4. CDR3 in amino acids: CAWERDREKLFF. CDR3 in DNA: TGTGCCTGGGAAAGGGACAGGGAAAAACTGTTTTTT.

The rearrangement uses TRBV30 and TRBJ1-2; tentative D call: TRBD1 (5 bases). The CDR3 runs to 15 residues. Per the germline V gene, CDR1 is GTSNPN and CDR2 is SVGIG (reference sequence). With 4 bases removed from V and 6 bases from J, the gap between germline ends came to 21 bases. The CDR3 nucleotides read TGTGCCTGGATGACGAAACAGGCTCGCCGCGATGGCTACACCTTC. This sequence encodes CAWMTKQARRDGYTF.

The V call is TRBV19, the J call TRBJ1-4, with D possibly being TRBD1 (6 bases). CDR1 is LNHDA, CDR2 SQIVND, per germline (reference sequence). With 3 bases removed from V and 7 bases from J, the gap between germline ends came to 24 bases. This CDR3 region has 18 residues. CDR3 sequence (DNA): TGTGCCAGTAGTATTGGCCTGGCCAGGGGAGTAGAGAGTGAAAAACTGTTTTTT. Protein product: CASSIGLARGVESEKLFF.

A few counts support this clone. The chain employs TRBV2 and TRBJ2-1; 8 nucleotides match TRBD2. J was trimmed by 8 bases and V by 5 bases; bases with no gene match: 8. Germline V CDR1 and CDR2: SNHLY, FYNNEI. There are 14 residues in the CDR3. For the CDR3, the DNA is TGTGCCAGCAGTAATAGCGGGATTGGCTATGAGCAGTTCTTC. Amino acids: CASSNSGIGYEQFF.

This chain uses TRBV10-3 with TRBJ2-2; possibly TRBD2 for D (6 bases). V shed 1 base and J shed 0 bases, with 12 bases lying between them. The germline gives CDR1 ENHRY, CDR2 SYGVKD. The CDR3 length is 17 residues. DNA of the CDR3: TGTGCCATCAGTGAGTATGGGGGGTCCACGAACACCGGGGAGCTGTTTTTT. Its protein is CAISEYGGSTNTGELFF.

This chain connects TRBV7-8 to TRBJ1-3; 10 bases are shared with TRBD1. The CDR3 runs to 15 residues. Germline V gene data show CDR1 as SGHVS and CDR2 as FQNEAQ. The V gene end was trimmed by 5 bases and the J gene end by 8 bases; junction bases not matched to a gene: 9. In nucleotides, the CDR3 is TGTGCCAGCAGCCCGTGGACAGGGGGAAGTGACACCATATATTTT. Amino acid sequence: CASSPWTGGSDTIYF.

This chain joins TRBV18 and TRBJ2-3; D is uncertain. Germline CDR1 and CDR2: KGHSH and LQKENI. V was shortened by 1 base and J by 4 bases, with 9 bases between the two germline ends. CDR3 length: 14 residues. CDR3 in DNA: TGTGCCAGCTCACCACAAATCCGCGCAGATACGCAGTATTTT. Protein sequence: CASSPQIRADTQYF.

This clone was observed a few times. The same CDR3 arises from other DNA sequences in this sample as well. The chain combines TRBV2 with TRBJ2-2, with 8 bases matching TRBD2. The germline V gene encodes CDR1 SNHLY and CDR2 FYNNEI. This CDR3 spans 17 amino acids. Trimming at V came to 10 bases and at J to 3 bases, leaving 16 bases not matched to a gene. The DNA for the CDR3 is TGTGCCACCACCAGGGACGGGGGGGGAGTGGACACCGGGGAGCTGTTTTTT. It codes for CATTRDGGGVDTGELFF.

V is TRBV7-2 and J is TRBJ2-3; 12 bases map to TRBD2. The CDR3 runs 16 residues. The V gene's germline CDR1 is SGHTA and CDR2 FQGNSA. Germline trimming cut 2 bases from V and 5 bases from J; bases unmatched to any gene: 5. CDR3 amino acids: CASSLILAGGLDTQYF. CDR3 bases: TGTGCCAGCAGCTTAATACTAGCGGGGGGTCTAGATACGCAGTATTTT. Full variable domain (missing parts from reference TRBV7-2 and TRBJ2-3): GAGVSQSPSNKVTEKGKDVELRCDPISGHTALYWYRQSLGQGLEFLIYFQGNSAPDKSGLPSDRFSAERTGGSVSTLTIQRTQQEDSAVYLCASSLILAGGLDTQYFGPGTRLTVL.

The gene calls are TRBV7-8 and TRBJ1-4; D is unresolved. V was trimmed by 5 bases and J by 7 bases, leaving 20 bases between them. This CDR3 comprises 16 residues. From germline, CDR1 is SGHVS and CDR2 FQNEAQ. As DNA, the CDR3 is TGTGCCAGCAGCCTTAAGAGGGTGATACGAGGTGAAAAACTGTTTTTT. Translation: CASSLKRVIRGEKLFF.

CDR3 residues: CASSLMGGRREQYF. CDR3 sequence (DNA): TGTGCCAGCAGCTTGATGGGGGGGCGGCGCGAGCAGTACTTC. V is TRBV5-4 and J is TRBJ2-7, with D perhaps matching TRBD2 (7 bases). The CDR3 consists of 14 residues. Trimming took off 1 base at V and 6 bases at J, with 14 bases between the two ends. CDR1 is SGHNT, CDR2 YYREEE, per germline (reference sequence).

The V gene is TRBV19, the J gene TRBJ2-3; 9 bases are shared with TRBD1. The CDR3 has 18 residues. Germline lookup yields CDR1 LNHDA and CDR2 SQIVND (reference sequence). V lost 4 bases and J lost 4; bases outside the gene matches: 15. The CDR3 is CASSRGQGAIVVADTQYF. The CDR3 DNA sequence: TGTGCCAGTAGTAGGGGACAGGGCGCTATTGTCGTCGCAGATACGCAGTATTTT.

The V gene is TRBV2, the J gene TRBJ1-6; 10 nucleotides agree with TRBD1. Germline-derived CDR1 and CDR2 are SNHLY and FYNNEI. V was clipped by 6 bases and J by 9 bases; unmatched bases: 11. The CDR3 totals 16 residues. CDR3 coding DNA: TGTGCCAGCAGCTTGGCCGGGGACAGGGGTGTTTCACCCCTCCACTTT. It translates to CASSLAGDRGVSPLHF.

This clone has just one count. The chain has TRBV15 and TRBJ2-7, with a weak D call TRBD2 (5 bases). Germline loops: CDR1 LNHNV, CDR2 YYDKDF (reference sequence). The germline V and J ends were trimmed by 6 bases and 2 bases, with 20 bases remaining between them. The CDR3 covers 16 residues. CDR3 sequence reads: CATSHRLEGIPYEQYF. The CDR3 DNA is TGTGCCACCAGTCACAGACTTGAGGGAATTCCCTACGAGCAGTACTTC.

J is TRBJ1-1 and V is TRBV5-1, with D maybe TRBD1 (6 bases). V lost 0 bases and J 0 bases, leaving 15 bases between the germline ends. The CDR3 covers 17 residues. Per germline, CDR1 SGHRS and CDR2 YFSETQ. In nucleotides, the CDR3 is TGCGCCAGCAGCTTGGCCGGGGGGGCCGTGGTGAACACTGAAGCTTTCTTT. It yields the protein CASSLAGGAVVNTEAFF.

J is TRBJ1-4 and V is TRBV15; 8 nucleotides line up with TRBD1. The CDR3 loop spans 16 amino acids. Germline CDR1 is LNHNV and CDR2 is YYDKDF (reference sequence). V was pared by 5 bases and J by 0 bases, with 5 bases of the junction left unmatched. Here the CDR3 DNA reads TGTGCCACCAGCCGGACAGGGACTACAACTAATGAAAAACTGTTTTTT. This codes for CATSRTGTTTNEKLFF.

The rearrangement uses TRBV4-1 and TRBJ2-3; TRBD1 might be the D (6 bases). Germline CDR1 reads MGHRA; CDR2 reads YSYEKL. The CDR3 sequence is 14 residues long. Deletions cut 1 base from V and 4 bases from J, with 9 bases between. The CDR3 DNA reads TGCGCCAGCAGCCAAGCCAGGGGACCAGATACGCAGTATTTT. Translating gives CASSQARGPDTQYF.

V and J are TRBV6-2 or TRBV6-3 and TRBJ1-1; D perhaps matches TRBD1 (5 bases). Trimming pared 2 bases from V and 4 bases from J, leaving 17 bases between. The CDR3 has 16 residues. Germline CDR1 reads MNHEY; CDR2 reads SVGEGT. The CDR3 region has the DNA TGTGCCAGCAGTTACAGGCAGGGTTTACGGTCCACTGAAGCTTTCTTT. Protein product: CASSYRQGLRSTEAFF.